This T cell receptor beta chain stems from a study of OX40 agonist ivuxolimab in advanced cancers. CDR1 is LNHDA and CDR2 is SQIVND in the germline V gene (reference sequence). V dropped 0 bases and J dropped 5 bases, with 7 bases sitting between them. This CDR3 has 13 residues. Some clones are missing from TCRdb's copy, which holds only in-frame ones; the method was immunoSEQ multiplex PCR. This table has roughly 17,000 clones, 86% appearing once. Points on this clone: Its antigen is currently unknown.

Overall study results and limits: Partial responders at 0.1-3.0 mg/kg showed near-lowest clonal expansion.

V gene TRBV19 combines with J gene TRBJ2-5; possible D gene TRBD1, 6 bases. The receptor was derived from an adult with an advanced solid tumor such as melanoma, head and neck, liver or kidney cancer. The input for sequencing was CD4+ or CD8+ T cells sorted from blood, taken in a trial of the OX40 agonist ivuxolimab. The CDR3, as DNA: TGTGCCAGTAGTATAGACAGGGGTGAGACCCAGTACTTC. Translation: CASSIDRGETQYF. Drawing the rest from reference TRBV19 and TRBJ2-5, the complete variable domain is DGGITQSPKYLFRKEGQNVTLSCEQNLNHDAMYWYRQDPGQGLRLIYYSQIVNDFQKGDIAEGYSVSREKKESFPLTVTSAQKNPTAFYLCASSIDRGETQYFGPGTRLLVL.